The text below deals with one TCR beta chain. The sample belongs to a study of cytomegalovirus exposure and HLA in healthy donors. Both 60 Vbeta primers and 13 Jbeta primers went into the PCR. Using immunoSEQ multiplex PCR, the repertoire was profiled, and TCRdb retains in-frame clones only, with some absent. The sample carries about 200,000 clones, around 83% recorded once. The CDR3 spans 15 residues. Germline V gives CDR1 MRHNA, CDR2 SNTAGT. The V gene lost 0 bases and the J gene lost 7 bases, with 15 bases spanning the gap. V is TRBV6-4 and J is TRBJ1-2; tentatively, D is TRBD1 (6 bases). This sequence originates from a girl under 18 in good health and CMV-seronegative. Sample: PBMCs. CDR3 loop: CASSDSREGVFGYTF. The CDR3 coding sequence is TGTGCCAGCAGTGACTCTAGGGAGGGGGTGTTTGGCTACACCTTC.